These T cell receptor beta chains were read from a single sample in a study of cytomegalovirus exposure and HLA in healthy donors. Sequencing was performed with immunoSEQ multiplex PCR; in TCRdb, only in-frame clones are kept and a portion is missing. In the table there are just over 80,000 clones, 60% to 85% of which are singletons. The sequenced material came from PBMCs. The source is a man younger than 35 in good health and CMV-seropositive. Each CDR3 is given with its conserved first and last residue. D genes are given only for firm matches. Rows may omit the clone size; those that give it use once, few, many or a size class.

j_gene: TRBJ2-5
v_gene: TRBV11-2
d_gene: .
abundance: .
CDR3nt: TGTGCCAGCAGTCGCACCTACAGGGATCAAGAGACCCAGTACTTC
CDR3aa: CASSRTYRDQETQYF

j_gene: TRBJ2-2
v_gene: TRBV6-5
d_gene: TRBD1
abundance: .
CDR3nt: TGTGCCAGCAGTTACTTAGGACAGGGGAGGCGCCGGGAGCTGTTTTTT
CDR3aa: CASSYLGQGRRRELFF

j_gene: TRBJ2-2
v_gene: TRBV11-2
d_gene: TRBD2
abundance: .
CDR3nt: TGTGCCAGCAGCTTACCCGGACTAGCGGGCGGGGAGCTGTTTTTT
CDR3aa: CASSLPGLAGGELFF

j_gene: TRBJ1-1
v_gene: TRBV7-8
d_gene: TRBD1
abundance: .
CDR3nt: TGTGCCAGCAGCACGGACAGGGCGGTAACTTTCTTT
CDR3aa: CASSTDRAVTFF

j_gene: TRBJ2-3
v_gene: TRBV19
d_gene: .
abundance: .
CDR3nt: TGTGCCAGTCGGCAGCGGAGCGACACAGATACGCAGTATTTT
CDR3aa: CASRQRSDTDTQYF

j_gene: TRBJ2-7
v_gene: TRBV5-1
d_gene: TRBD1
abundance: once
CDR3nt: TGCGCCAGCAGCTCTACAGGGGGTTCCTACGAGCAGTACTTC
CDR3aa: CASSSTGGSYEQYF

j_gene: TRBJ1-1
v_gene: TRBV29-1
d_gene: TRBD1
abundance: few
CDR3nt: TGCAGCGTGGGGACAGTGAGGAACACTGAAGCTTTCTTT
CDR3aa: CSVGTVRNTEAFF

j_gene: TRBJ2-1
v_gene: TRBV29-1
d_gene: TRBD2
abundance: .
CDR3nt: TGCAGCGTTGAATATTTCCCGGGCTTAGCGGGTGGACTACTTTACAATGAGCAGTTCTTC
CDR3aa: CSVEYFPGLAGGLLYNEQFF

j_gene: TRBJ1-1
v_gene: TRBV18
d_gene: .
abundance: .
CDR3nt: TGTGCCACCGAAAGGGGACTCATGAACACTGAAGCTTTCTTT
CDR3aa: CATERGLMNTEAFF

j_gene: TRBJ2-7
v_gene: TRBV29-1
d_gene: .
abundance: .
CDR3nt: TGCAGCGTCGTAACAGGCTTCCCCCGCTACGAGCAGTACTTC
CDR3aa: CSVVTGFPRYEQYF

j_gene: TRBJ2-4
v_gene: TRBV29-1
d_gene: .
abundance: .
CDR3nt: TGCAGCGTGGAGGTTGGAAACATTCAGTACTTC
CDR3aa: CSVEVGNIQYF

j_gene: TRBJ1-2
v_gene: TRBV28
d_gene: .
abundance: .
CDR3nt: TGTGCCAGCAGTTACAAACCCTCGACAGCATCCTATGGCTACACCTTC
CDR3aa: CASSYKPSTASYGYTF

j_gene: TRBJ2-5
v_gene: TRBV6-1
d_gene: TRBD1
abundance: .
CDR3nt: TGTGCCAGCACCCTTGACAGGGTTCAAGAGACCCAGTACTTC
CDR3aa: CASTLDRVQETQYF

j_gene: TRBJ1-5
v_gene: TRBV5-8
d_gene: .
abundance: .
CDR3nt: TGTGCCAGCAGCCCGGGAATCCGACGTGTCGGGGGCAATCAGCCCCAGCATTTT
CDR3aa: CASSPGIRRVGGNQPQHF

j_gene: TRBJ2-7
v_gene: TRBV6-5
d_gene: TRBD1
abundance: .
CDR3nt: TGTGCCAGCAGTTCGGGACAGGGGGCGCGAAAAGAGCAGTACTTC
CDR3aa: CASSSGQGARKEQYF

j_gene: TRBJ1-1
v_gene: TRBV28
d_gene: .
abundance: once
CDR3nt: TGTGCCAGCAGTTTAAAGCCAATTGGAGCTTTCTTT
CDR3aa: CASSLKPIGAFF

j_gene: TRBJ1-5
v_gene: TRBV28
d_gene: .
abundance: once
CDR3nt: TGTGCCAGCAGCCCCTCCCGGTCTGGTCATAAGCCCCAGCATTTT
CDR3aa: CASSPSRSGHKPQHF

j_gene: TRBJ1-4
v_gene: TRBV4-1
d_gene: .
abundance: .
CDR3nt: TGCGCCAGCAGCCAAGATCGGCCAGGGGCGATTAATGAAAAACTGTTTTTT
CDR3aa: CASSQDRPGAINEKLFF

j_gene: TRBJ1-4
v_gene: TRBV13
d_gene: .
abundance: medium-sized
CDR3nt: TGTGCCAGCAGCCCCCCGGGATATGAAAAACTGTTTTTT
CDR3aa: CASSPPGYEKLFF

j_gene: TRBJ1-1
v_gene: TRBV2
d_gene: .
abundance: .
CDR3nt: TGTGCCAGCAGCAAAACTGAAGCTTTCTTT
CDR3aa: CASSKTEAFF

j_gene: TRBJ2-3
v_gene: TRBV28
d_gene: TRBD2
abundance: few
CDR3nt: TGTGCCAGCAACCCCGGACTAGCGGGAACAGATACGCAGTATTTT
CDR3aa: CASNPGLAGTDTQYF

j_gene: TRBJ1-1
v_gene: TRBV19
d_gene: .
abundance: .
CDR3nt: TGTGCCAGTAGTATGGGGGGCACTGAAGCTTTCTTT
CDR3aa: CASSMGGTEAFF

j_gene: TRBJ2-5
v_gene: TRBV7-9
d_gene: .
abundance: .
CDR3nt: TGTGCCAGCAGCTTTGCTAGCCCCCTGGGAGAGACCCAGTACTTC
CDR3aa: CASSFASPLGETQYF

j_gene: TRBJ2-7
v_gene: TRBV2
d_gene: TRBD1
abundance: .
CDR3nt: TGTGCCAGCAGTGAAGGGACAGGGATCTCTTACGAGCAGTACTTC
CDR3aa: CASSEGTGISYEQYF

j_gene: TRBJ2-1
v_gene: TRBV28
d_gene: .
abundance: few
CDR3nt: TGTGCCAGCAGTTTGCGGCCAACCTACAATGAGCAGTTCTTC
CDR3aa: CASSLRPTYNEQFF

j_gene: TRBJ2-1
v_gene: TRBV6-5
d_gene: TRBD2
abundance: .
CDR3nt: TGTGCCAGCAGTCCGGGGGGAGCGGACTACAATGAGCAGTTCTTC
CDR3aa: CASSPGGADYNEQFF

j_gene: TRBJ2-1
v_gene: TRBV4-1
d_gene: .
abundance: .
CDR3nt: TGCGCCAGCAGCCAAGTTCGCGATGAGCAGTTCTTC
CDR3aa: CASSQVRDEQFF

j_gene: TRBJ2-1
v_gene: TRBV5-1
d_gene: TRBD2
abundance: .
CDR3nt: TGCGCCAGCAGCTGGGGACTAGCGGGGAACAATAATGAGCAGTTCTTC
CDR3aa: CASSWGLAGNNNEQFF

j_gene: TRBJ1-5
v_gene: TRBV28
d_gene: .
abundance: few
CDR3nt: TGTGCCAGCAGTCACCCCCGGGGAGGTAGTCAGCCCCAGCATTTT
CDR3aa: CASSHPRGGSQPQHF

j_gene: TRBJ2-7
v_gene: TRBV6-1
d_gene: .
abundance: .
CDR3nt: TGTGCCAGCAGCAGGACAGCCTACGAGCAGTACTTC
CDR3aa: CASSRTAYEQYF

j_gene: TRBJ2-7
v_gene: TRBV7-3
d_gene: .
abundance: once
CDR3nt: TGTGCCAGCAGCCACGATCCGGGAGCCTTGTCCGAGCAGTACTTC
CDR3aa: CASSHDPGALSEQYF

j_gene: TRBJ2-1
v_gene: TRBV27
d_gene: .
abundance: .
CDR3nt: TGTGCCAGCAGCTCTGCGGGGAGCAATGAGCAGTTCTTC
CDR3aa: CASSSAGSNEQFF

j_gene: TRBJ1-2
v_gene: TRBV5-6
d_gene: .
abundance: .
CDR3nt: TGTGCCAGCAGCCACACGGGGTCGTATGGCTACACCTTC
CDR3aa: CASSHTGSYGYTF

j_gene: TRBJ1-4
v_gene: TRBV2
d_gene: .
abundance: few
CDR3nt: TGTGCCAGCAGTGAAGGACGGAGTGGTGTCGGGAATGAAAAACTGTTTTTT
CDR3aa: CASSEGRSGVGNEKLFF

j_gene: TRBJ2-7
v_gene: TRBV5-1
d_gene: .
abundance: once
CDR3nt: TGCGCCAGCAGCATCGATGTTAGAACCTACGGGCAGTACTTC
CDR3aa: CASSIDVRTYGQYF

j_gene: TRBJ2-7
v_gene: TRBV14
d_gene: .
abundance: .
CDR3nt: TGTGCCAGCAGCCAAGATTGGACTCGCCGCTCCGAGCAGTACTTC
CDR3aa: CASSQDWTRRSEQYF

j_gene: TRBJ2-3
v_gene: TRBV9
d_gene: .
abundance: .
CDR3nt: TGTGCCAGCAGCGTAGCGGAGCGGAGTGTAGATACGCAGTATTTT
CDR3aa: CASSVAERSVDTQYF

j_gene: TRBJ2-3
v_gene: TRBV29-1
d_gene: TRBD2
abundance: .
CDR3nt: TGCAGCGTTGATAGTCTAGCGGGAGCGGGGGATACGCAGTATTTT
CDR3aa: CSVDSLAGAGDTQYF

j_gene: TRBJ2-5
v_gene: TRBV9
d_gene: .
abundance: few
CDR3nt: TGTGCCAGCAGCGTTAAAGGGGGAGAGACCCAGTACTTC
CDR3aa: CASSVKGGETQYF

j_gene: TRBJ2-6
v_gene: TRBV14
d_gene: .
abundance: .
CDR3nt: TGTGCCAGCAGCCACTTGGGGGCTAAAGGGGCCAACGTCCTGACTTTC
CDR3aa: CASSHLGAKGANVLTF

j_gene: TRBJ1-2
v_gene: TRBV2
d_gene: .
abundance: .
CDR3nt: TGTGCCAGCAGTGGCGGGCGGGGGGCCTATCCACGAAACTTCTATGGCTACACCTTC
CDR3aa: CASSGGRGAYPRNFYGYTF

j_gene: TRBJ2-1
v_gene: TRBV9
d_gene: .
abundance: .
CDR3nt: TGTGCCAGCAGCGTTTTGAGCTCCTACAATGAGCAGTTCTTC
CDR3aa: CASSVLSSYNEQFF

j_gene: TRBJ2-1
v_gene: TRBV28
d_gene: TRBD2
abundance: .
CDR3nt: TGTGCCAGCAGCTTTGGCGGGAGGTTTGGTGAGCAGTTCTTC
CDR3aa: CASSFGGRFGEQFF

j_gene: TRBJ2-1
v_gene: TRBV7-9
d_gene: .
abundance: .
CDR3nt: TGTGCCAGCAGCTTACTCGGGAAAGGCATATATGAGCAGTTCTTC
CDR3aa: CASSLLGKGIYEQFF